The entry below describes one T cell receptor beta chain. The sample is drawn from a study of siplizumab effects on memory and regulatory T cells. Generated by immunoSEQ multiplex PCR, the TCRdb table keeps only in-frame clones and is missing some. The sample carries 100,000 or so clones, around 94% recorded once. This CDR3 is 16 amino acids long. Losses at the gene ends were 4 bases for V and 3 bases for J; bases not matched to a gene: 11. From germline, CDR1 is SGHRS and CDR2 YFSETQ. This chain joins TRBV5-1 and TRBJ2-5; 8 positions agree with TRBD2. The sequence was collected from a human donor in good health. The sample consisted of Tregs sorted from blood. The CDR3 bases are TGCGCCAGCAGCGGAATTACTAGCGGTGGCAAAGAGACCCAGTACTTC. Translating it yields CASSGITSGGKETQYF.